This T cell receptor (beta chain) was obtained from a study of cytomegalovirus exposure and HLA in healthy donors. Overall study context: Most genotyped donors, 65% to 90% of around 370, had Caucasian-associated genetic ancestry.

Study conclusions and caveats: Cytomegalovirus-associated TCR beta chains were listed, numbering 150 to 200. Most of the TCR beta V segments (in an earlier analysis) were productive either about 87% or about 30% of the time.

As to this clone: Antigen specificity is unknown.

Germline V gene sequence: CDR1 SGHRS, CDR2 YFSETQ. Trimming took 4 bases from V and 6 from J; bases not matched to a gene: 9. The CDR3 spans 15 residues. The PCR made use of 60 Vbeta and 13 Jbeta primers. Sequenced by immunoSEQ multiplex PCR; TCRdb stores in-frame clones only, minus some. The sample carries 150,000 to 200,000 clones, under 80% recorded once. Sequencing was done on a sample of PBMCs. J is TRBJ2-5 and V is TRBV5-1; TRBD2 aligns across 10 bases. This clonotype was sampled from a woman aged 30 to 39 in good health and CMV-seronegative. Here the CDR3 reads CASSRSGGEVQTQYF. CDR3 nucleotide sequence: TGCGCCAGCAGCCGAAGCGGGGGGGAGGTTCAGACCCAGTACTTC. Using reference TRBV5-1 and TRBJ2-5 for the parts outside the CDR3, the full variable domain is KAGVTQTPRYLIKTRGQQVTLSCSPISGHRSVSWYQQTPGQGLQFLFEYFSETQRNKGNFPGRFSGRQFSNSRSEMNVSTLELGDSALYLCASSRSGGEVQTQYFGPGTRLLVL.